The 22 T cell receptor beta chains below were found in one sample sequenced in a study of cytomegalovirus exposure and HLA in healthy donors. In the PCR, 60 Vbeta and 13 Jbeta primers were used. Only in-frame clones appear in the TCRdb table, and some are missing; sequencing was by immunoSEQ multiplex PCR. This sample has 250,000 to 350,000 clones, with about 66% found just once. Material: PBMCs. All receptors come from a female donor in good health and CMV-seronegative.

The CDR3 region is CASSIFRTSGLYEQYF. The CDR3, as DNA: TGTGCCAGTAGTATATTCCGGACTAGCGGTTTGTACGAGCAGTACTTC. The chain couples TRBV19 to TRBJ2-7; 10 nucleotides agree with TRBD2. The V and J ends lost 2 bases and 4 bases, in that order; junction bases with no gene match: 8. This CDR3 comprises 16 residues. Germline loops: CDR1 LNHDA, CDR2 SQIVND (reference sequence).

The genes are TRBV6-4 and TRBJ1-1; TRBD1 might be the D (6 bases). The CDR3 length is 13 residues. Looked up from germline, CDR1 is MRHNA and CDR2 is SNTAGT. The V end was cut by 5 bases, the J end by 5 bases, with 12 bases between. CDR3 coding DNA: TGTGCCAGCAGTTGGGGGCGCGGGACTGAAGCTTTCTTT. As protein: CASSWGRGTEAFF.

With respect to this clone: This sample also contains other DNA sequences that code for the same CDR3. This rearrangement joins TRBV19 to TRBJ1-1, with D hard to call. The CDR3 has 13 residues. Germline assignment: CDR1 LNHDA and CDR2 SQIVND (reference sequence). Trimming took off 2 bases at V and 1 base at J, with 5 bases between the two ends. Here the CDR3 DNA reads TGTGCCAGTAGTATATCACAGAACACTGAAGCTTTCTTT. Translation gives CASSISQNTEAFF. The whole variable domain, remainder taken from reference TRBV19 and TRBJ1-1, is DGGITQSPKYLFRKEGQNVTLSCEQNLNHDAMYWYRQDPGQGLRLIYYSQIVNDFQKGDIAEGYSVSREKKESFPLTVTSAQKNPTAFYLCASSISQNTEAFFGQGTRLTVV.

The CDR3 sequence is CASSLLDGGETQYF. In nucleotides, the CDR3 is TGCGCCAGCAGCTTGTTAGACGGCGGCGAGACCCAGTACTTC. The chain carries TRBV5-1 and TRBJ2-5; D remains ambiguous. The CDR3 covers 14 residues. Trimming pared 1 base from V and 5 bases from J, leaving 12 bases between. Per germline, CDR1 SGHRS and CDR2 YFSETQ.

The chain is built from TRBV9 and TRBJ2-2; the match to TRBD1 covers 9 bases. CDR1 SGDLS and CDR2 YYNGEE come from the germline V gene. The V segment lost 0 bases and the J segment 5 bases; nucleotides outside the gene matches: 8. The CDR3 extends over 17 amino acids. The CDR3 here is CASSVAWGQGKTGELFF. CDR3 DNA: TGTGCCAGCAGCGTAGCTTGGGGACAGGGAAAAACCGGGGAGCTGTTTTTT.

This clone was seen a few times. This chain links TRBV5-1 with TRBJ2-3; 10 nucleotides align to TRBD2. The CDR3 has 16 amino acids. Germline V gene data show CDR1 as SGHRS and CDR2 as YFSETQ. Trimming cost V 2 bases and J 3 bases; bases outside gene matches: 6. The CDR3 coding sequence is TGCGCCAGCAGCTTTCTAGCGGGAGTTAGGACAGATACGCAGTATTTT. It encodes CASSFLAGVRTDTQYF.

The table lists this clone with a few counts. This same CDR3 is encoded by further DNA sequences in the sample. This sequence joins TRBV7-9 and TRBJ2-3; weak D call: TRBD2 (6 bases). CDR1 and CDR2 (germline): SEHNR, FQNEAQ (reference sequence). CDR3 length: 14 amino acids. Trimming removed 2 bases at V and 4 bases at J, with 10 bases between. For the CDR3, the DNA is TGTGCCAGCAGCTTATCCGGGAGCGCAGATACGCAGTATTTT. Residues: CASSLSGSADTQYF.

CDR3 coding DNA: TGTGCCAGCAGCGTAGGATCTAGCACCGGGGAGCTGTTTTTT. It is translated as CASSVGSSTGELFF. V gene TRBV9 combines with J gene TRBJ2-2; D is uncertain. The CDR3 loop spans 14 amino acids. Trimming cost V 0 bases and J 4 bases, with 7 bases left between them. Germline CDR1 is SGDLS and CDR2 is YYNGEE.

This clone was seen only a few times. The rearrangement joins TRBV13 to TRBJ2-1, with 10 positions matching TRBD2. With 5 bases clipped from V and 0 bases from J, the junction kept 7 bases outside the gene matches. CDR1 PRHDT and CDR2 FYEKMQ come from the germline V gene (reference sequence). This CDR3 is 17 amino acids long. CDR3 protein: CASSGWTSGYSYNEQFF. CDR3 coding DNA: TGTGCCAGCAGCGGATGGACTAGCGGATACTCCTACAATGAGCAGTTCTTC.

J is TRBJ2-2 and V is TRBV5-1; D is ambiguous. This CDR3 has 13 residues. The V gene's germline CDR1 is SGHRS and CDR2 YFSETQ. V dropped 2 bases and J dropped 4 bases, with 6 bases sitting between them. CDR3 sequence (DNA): TGCGCCAGCAGCTTCTTAGTCACCGGGGAGCTGTTTTTT. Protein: CASSFLVTGELFF.

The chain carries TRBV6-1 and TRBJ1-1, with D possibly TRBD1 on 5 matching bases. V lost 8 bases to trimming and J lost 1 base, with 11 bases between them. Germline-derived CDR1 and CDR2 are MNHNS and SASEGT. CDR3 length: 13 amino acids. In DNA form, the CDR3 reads TGTGCCAGCCCTAAGGGGTCGAACACTGAAGCTTTCTTT. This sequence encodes CASPKGSNTEAFF.

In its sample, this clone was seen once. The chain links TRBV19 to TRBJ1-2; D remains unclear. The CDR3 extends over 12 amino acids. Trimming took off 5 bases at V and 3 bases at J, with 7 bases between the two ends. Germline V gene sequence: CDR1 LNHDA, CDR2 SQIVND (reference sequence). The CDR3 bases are TGTGCCAGTAGTTCTCAGTACTATGGCTACACCTTC. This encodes CASSSQYYGYTF. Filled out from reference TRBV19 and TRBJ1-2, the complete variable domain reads DGGITQSPKYLFRKEGQNVTLSCEQNLNHDAMYWYRQDPGQGLRLIYYSQIVNDFQKGDIAEGYSVSREKKESFPLTVTSAQKNPTAFYLCASSSQYYGYTFGSGTRLTVV.

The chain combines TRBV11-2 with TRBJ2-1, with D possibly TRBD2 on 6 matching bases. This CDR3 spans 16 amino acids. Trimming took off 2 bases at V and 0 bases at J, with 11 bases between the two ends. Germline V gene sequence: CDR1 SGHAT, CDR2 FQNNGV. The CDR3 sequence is CASSLLALSSYNEQFF. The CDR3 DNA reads TGTGCCAGCAGCTTACTAGCGCTGAGCTCCTACAATGAGCAGTTCTTC.

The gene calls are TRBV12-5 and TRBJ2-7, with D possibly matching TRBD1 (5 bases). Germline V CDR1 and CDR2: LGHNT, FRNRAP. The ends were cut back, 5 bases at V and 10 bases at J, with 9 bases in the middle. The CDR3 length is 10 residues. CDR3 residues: CASGHRSQYF. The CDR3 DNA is TGTGCTAGTGGTCACAGGTCTCAGTACTTC.

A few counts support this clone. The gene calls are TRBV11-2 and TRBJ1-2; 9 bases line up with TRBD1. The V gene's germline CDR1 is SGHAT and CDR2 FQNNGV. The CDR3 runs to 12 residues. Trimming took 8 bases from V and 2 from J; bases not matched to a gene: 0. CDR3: CASGTGNYGYTF. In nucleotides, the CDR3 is TGTGCCAGCGGGACAGGGAACTATGGCTACACCTTC.

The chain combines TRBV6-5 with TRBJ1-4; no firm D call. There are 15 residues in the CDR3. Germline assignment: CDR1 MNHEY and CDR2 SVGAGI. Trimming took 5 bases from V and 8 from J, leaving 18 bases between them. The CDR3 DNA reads TGTGCCAGCAGTCTCAGGCCCCCCCGGTGGGAAAAACTGTTTTTT. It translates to CASSLRPPRWEKLFF.

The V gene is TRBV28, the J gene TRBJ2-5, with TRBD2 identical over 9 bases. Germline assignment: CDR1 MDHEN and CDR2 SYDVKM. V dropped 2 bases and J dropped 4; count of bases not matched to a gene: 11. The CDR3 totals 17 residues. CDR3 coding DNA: TGTGCCAGCAGTTTAGGCCCTAGGGCGGGAGGGGGAGAGACCCAGTACTTC. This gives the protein CASSLGPRAGGGETQYF.

The CDR3 loop is CASRGLAGEGAHNEQFF. The CDR3 DNA is TGTGCCAGCCGGGGACTAGCGGGAGAGGGAGCTCACAATGAGCAGTTCTTC. This chain links TRBV7-2 with TRBJ2-1, with 14 bases aligning to TRBD2. CDR3 length: 17 residues. V lost 8 bases and J lost 5; bases outside the gene matches: 11. Looked up from germline, CDR1 is SGHTA and CDR2 is FQGNSA.

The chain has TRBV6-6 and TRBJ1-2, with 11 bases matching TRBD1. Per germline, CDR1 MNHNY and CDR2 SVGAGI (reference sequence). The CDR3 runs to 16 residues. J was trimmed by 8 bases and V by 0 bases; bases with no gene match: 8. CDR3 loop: CASSYSRGTGGEGYTF. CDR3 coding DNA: TGTGCCAGCAGTTACTCACGTGGGACAGGGGGGGAGGGCTACACCTTC.

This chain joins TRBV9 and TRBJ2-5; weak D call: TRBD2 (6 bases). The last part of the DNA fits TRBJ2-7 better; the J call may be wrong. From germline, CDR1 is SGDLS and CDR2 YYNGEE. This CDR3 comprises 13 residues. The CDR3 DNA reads TGTGCCAGCAGCGTGGGGGGTCTGGACGAGCAGTACTTC. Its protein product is CASSVGGLDEQYF.

CDR3 region: CASSSGSGEGADTQYF. In nucleotides, the CDR3 is TGTGCCAGCAGTTCCGGTTCCGGAGAAGGTGCAGATACGCAGTATTTT. The J gene is TRBJ2-3, the V gene TRBV28; D is unclear. In germline, CDR1 is MDHEN, CDR2 SYDVKM. This CDR3 is 16 amino acids long. The V gene lost 4 bases and the J gene lost 4 bases, with 18 bases spanning the gap.

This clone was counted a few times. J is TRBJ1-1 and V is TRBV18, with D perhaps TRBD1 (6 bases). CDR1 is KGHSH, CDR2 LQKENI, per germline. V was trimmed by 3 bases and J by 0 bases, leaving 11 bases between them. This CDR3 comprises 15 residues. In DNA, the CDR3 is TGTGCCAGCTCACCGGGGGCCGGGATGAACACTGAAGCTTTCTTT. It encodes CASSPGAGMNTEAFF.